The source of this T cell receptor beta chain is a study of blood T cell repertoires in COVID-19. Study summary: PBMCs, B-cell-depleted T cells, or T cells were the source of the cDNA or gDNA that made up the material.

Germline V gene sequence: CDR1 SGHAT, CDR2 FQNNGV. The CDR3 is made up of 15 amino acids. J lost 0 bases, V lost 5 bases, and 5 bases had no gene match. As handled by the study authors: Cell counts per sample came from amplifying reference gene primers. TCRdb keeps only in-frame clones here, not all; method: immunoSEQ multiplex PCR. That table gives V, J and clone size, and the DNA gave D and trimming. The sample shows approximately 50,000 clones, around 83% of them seen only once. This rearrangement joins TRBV11-2 to TRBJ2-3; TRBD2 matches 7 bases. Input material: peripheral blood. This sequence originates from a human donor in a cohort sampled during active COVID-19. The CDR3 sequence: CASSLLGGSTDTQYF. As DNA, the CDR3 is TGTGCCAGCAGCCTCCTGGGGGGGAGCACAGATACGCAGTATTTT.